This T cell receptor beta chain was sequenced for a study of control samples from healthy donors and cancer patients. TCRdb's copy holds only in-frame clones and misses some; the assay was immunoSEQ multiplex PCR. Of about 79,000 clones in the sample, approximately 93% were seen once. V was pared by 3 bases and J by 6 bases, with 9 bases between. This CDR3 comprises 13 residues. The V gene's germline CDR1 is SGHTA and CDR2 FQGTGA. This sequence originates from a woman aged 40 to 50 with lung cancer. The rearrangement joins TRBV7-3 to TRBJ2-1; D gene uncertain. Sequencing was done on a sample of PBMCs. Here the CDR3 reads CASSFSPGNEQFF. CDR3 nucleotides: TGTGCCAGCAGCTTTTCCCCCGGCAATGAGCAGTTCTTC. The complete variable domain, with remaining parts taken from reference TRBV7-3 and TRBJ2-1, reads GAGVSQTPSNKVTEKGKYVELRCDPISGHTALYWYRQSLGQGPEFLIYFQGTGAADDSGLPNDRFFAVRPEGSVSTLKIQRTERGDSAVYLCASSFSPGNEQFFGPGTRLTVL.